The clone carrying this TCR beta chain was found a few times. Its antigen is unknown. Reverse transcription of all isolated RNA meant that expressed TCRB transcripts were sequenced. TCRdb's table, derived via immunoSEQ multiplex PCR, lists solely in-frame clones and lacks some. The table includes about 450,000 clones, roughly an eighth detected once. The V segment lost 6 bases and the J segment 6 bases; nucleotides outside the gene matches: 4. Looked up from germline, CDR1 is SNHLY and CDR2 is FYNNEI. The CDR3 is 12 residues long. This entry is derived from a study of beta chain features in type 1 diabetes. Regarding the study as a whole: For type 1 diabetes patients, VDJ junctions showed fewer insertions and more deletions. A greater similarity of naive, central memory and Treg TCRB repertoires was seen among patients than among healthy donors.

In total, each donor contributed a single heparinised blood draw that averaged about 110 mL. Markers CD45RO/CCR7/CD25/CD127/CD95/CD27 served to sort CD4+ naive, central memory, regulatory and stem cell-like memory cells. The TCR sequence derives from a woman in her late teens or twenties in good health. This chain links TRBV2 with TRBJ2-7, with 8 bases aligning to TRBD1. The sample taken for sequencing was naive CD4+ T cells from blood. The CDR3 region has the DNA TGTGCCAGCAGCCGGACAGGGTCCGAGCAGTACGTC. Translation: CASSRTGSEQYV.